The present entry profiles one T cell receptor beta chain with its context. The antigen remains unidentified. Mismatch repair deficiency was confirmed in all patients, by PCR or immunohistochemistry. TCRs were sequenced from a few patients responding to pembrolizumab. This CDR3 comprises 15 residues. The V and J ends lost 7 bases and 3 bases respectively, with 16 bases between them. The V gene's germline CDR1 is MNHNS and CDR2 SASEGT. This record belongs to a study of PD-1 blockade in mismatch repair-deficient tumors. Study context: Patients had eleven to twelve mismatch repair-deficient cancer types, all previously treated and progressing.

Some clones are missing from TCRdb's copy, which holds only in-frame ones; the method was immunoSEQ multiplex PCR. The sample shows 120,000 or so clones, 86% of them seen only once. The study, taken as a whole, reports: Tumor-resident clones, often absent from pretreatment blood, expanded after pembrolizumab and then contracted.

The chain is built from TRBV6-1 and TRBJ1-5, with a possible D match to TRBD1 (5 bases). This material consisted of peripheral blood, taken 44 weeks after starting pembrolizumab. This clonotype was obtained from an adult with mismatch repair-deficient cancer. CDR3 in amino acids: CASNRNGANNQPQHF. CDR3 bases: TGTGCCAGCAATCGAAACGGGGCCAACAATCAGCCCCAGCATTTT.